Following are 13 T cell receptor beta chains from one sample sequenced in a study of blood T cell repertoires in COVID-19. TCRdb keeps only in-frame clones here, not all; method: immunoSEQ multiplex PCR. The sample lists about 230,000 clones; around 80% were seen once. Input material: PBMCs or T cells enriched from blood (not recorded which). These TCRs come from a man between 60 and 75 years old who had recovered from COVID-19.

This clone was counted many times. The gene calls are TRBV3-1 (or the pseudogene TRBV3-2) and TRBJ2-5; TRBD2 matches at 8 bases. Germline-derived CDR1 and CDR2 are LGHDT and YNNKEL (reference sequence). The CDR3 loop spans 15 amino acids. Losses at the gene ends were 4 bases for V and 2 bases for J; bases not matched to a gene: 6. CDR3 sequence: CASSRGSGDQETQYF. CDR3 nucleotides: TGTGCCAGCAGCCGGGGTAGCGGGGATCAAGAGACCCAGTACTTC.

The J gene is TRBJ2-5, the V gene TRBV15, with TRBD1 matching 8 bases. The CDR3 has 14 residues. The J segment lost 5 bases and the V segment lost 4 bases, leaving 6 bases of the junction unmatched. Looked up from germline, CDR1 is LNHNV and CDR2 is YYDKDF (reference sequence). The CDR3 sequence is CATSTDRGQETQYF. DNA for the CDR3: TGTGCCACCAGCACTGACAGGGGCCAGGAGACCCAGTACTTC. Full variable domain (remainder filled in from reference TRBV15 and TRBJ2-5): DAMVIQNPRYQVTQFGKPVTLSCSQTLNHNVMYWYQQKSSQAPKLLFHYYDKDFNNEADTPDNFQSRRPNTSFCFLDIRSPGLGDTAMYLCATSTDRGQETQYFGPGTRLLVL.

The chain links TRBV3-1 (or the pseudogene TRBV3-2) to TRBJ2-6; no clear D gene. Per germline, CDR1 LGHDT and CDR2 YNNKEL (reference sequence). Trimming took off 1 base at V and 2 bases at J, with 6 bases between the two ends. The CDR3 consists of 15 residues. The CDR3 is CASSQVRPGANVLTF. The DNA of the CDR3 is TGTGCCAGCAGCCAAGTCAGGCCTGGGGCCAACGTCCTGACTTTC.

J is TRBJ2-7 and V is TRBV5-1; TRBD1 aligns across 7 bases. V lost 4 bases, J lost 6 bases, and 13 bases stayed unmatched. Germline values: CDR1 SGHRS, CDR2 YFSETQ. The length of the CDR3 is 15 residues. The CDR3 region has the DNA TGCGCCAGCAGCCGGGACAGCTCTACCGAGGGCGAGCAGTACTTC. Translated, it gives CASSRDSSTEGEQYF.

V is TRBV5-6 and J is TRBJ1-1; D is unresolved. The germline CDR1 and CDR2 sequences are SGHDT and YYEEEE. The germline V and J ends were trimmed by 4 bases and 0 bases, with 10 bases remaining between them. CDR3 size: 14 residues. The CDR3 sequence is CASSGGILNTEAFF. As DNA, the CDR3 is TGTGCCAGCAGCGGCGGGATCTTGAACACTGAAGCTTTCTTT.

The chain joins TRBV6-1 to TRBJ2-5, with 10 bases fitting TRBD1. The length of the CDR3 is 14 residues. The germline CDR1 and CDR2 sequences are MNHNS and SASEGT. The V gene end was trimmed by 3 bases and the J gene end by 4 bases; junction bases not matched to a gene: 2. CDR3 in amino acids: CASSEGDRGETQYF. CDR3 sequence (DNA): TGTGCCAGCAGTGAGGGGGACAGGGGAGAGACCCAGTACTTC.

The CDR3 DNA follows: TGTGCCAGCTCACCTGCCGGGACAGGGGGTGACTATGGCTACACCTTC. It specifies CASSPAGTGGDYGYTF. J is TRBJ1-2 and V is TRBV18, with 11 nucleotides matching TRBD1. V trimming: 3 bases; J trimming: 3 bases; junction bases outside the gene matches: 6. Germline CDR1 is KGHSH and CDR2 is LQKENI. The CDR3 sequence is 16 residues long.

The count of this clone is one. The chain combines TRBV19 with TRBJ2-5; TRBD2 aligns across 9 bases. Germline CDR1 and CDR2: LNHDA and SQIVND (reference sequence). The CDR3 spans 15 residues. The V gene end was trimmed by 3 bases and the J gene end by 5 bases; junction bases not matched to a gene: 7. CDR3 residues: CASSMWSGGLETQYF. DNA of the CDR3: TGTGCCAGTAGTATGTGGAGCGGGGGGTTGGAGACCCAGTACTTC.

The chain couples TRBV4-3 to TRBJ2-7; the D is unclear. Germline V gene data show CDR1 as LGHNA and CDR2 as YSLEER. Between the trimmed V and J ends, which lost 2 bases and 3 bases, there was a span of 14 bases. This CDR3 is built from 15 residues. CDR3 sequence: CASSQYTLGHYEQYF. CDR3 nucleotides: TGCGCCAGCAGCCAATACACTTTGGGCCACTACGAGCAGTACTTC.

The chain links TRBV27 to TRBJ2-2; D is unclear. V lost 4 bases, J lost 3 bases, and 9 bases lay in between. CDR1 and CDR2 from the germline V gene are MNHEY and SMNVEV (reference sequence). This CDR3 contains 14 residues. The CDR3 sequence is CASSSNQYTGELFF. The CDR3, as DNA: TGTGCCAGCAGTTCGAATCAGTACACCGGGGAGCTGTTTTTT.

V and J are TRBV5-4 and TRBJ2-1, with 8 bases fitting TRBD1. In germline, CDR1 is SGHNT, CDR2 YYREEE (reference sequence). The V segment lost 3 bases and the J segment 3 bases; nucleotides outside the gene matches: 5. CDR3 size: 15 residues. CDR3: CASSSSGTGYNEQFF. CDR3 DNA: TGTGCCAGCAGCTCATCCGGGACAGGCTACAATGAGCAGTTCTTC.

The chain recombines TRBV5-5 with TRBJ2-2; 7 positions match TRBD2. Per germline, CDR1 SGHKS and CDR2 YYEKEE (reference sequence). J gave up 3 bases and V 2 bases, and 4 bases lay outside the gene matches. The length of the CDR3 is 15 residues. For the CDR3, the DNA is TGTGCCAGCAGCTTCGCGGGACTATACACCGGGGAGCTGTTTTTT. This translates into CASSFAGLYTGELFF.

The chain combines TRBV19 with TRBJ1-6, with 10 positions matching TRBD1. The CDR3 consists of 13 residues. V was clipped by 10 bases and J by 9 bases; unmatched bases: 6. The germline V gene has CDR1 LNHDA and CDR2 SQIVND (reference sequence). CDR3: CATSGQGSSPLHF. The CDR3 region has the DNA TGTGCCACCTCGGGACAGGGGAGTTCACCCCTCCACTTT.